The 23 T cell receptor beta chains reported below all come from one sample, sequenced in a study of blood T cell repertoires in COVID-19. Sequencing was performed with immunoSEQ multiplex PCR; in TCRdb, only in-frame clones are kept and a portion is missing. The sample consists of around 200,000 clones, about four fifths of them appearing once. Sequencing input: peripheral blood. The source is a man in his fifties with active or convalescent COVID-19.

This chain joins TRBV6-5 and TRBJ1-2; unclear D gene. Germline V gene sequence: CDR1 MNHEY, CDR2 SVGAGI. There are 13 residues in the CDR3. Trimming cost V 11 bases and J 0 bases, with 13 bases left between them. The CDR3 DNA sequence: TGTGCCTGCCTGCGGGCGCCTAACTATGGCTACACCTTC. Amino acid sequence: CACLRAPNYGYTF.

CDR3 bases: TGCGCCAGCAGCCAAGCGGCTAACTATGGCTACACCTTC. It is translated as CASSQAANYGYTF. The chain carries TRBV4-1 and TRBJ1-2; D is uncertain. CDR1 and CDR2 from the germline V gene are MGHRA and YSYEKL. This CDR3 has 13 amino acids. V gave up 1 base and J gave up 0 bases, with 3 bases separating them.

The chain has TRBV6-5 and TRBJ2-1; D is undetermined. Germline V lookup: CDR1 MNHEY, CDR2 SVGAGI. Trimming pared 7 bases from V and 9 bases from J, leaving 16 bases between. The CDR3 has 13 amino acids. For the CDR3, the DNA is TGTGCCAGCAAGTCGCTGAGTGGCGGTGAGCAGTTCTTC. Translated, it gives CASKSLSGGEQFF.

This sequence joins TRBV5-4 and TRBJ2-5, with TRBD2 matching over 7 bases. CDR1 is SGHNT and CDR2 is YYREEE in the germline V gene (reference sequence). The J segment lost 4 bases and the V segment lost 0 bases, leaving 6 bases of the junction unmatched. The CDR3 covers 15 residues. The CDR3 region is CASSLDVASGETQYF. The CDR3 DNA follows: TGTGCCAGCAGCTTGGACGTCGCTAGCGGAGAGACCCAGTACTTC. The entire variable domain, with the rest obtained from reference TRBV5-4 and TRBJ2-5, is as follows: ETGVTQSPTHLIKTRGQQVTLRCSSQSGHNTVSWYQQALGQGPQFIFQYYREEENGRGNFPPRFSGLQFPNYSSELNVNALELDDSALYLCASSLDVASGETQYFGPGTRLLVL.

J is TRBJ2-1 and V is TRBV3-1 (or the pseudogene TRBV3-2); 16 positions match TRBD2. The CDR3 sequence is 18 residues long. J gave up 4 bases and V 4 bases, and 7 bases lay outside the gene matches. The germline gives CDR1 LGHDT, CDR2 YNNKEL (reference sequence). CDR3 nucleotide sequence: TGTGCCAGCAGCCGAACCGGGACTAGCGGGGGGGGTTACAATGAGCAGTTCTTC. This codes for CASSRTGTSGGGYNEQFF.

The V gene is TRBV2, the J gene TRBJ2-2, with D maybe TRBD1 (6 bases). This CDR3 region has 16 residues. V dropped 3 bases and J dropped 5 bases, with 16 bases sitting between them. Germline V lookup: CDR1 SNHLY, CDR2 FYNNEI. The DNA of the CDR3 is TGTGCCAGCAGTGATGGGCAGGGGCCGGGAACCGGGGAGCTGTTTTTT. Encoded protein: CASSDGQGPGTGELFF.

The rearrangement joins TRBV27 to TRBJ2-3, with 7 bases aligning to TRBD1. This CDR3 spans 17 amino acids. Unmatched junction bases numbered 10, after V lost 2 bases and J lost 2 bases. Germline CDR1 MNHEY, CDR2 SMNVEV (reference sequence). This CDR3 reads CASSLGIGGRDTDTQYF. As DNA, the CDR3 is TGTGCCAGCAGTTTAGGCATAGGGGGCAGGGACACAGATACGCAGTATTTT.

This clone has a count of ten or more. This rearrangement joins TRBV3-1 (or the pseudogene TRBV3-2) to TRBJ2-2; D not certain. The CDR3 extends over 13 amino acids. Trimming pared 1 base from V and 7 bases from J, leaving 7 bases between. From germline, CDR1 is LGHDT and CDR2 YNNKEL (reference sequence). The CDR3 here is CASSQVADGELFF. The CDR3 nucleotides are TGTGCCAGCAGCCAAGTTGCGGACGGGGAGCTGTTTTTT.

V usage is TRBV5-6 and J usage is TRBJ1-2, with no clear D. The germline V gene encodes CDR1 SGHDT and CDR2 YYEEEE. The ends were cut back, 4 bases at V and 2 bases at J, with 6 bases in the middle. The CDR3 totals 12 residues. In DNA, the CDR3 is TGTGCCAGCAGCGAGTCCAACTATGGCTACACCTTC. Translating it yields CASSESNYGYTF.

This sequence joins TRBV25-1 and TRBJ1-3; 7 bases line up with TRBD1. Germline V gene sequence: CDR1 MGHDK, CDR2 SYGVNS. This CDR3 has 15 residues. J lost 8 bases, V lost 3 bases, and 10 bases had no gene match. The CDR3 reads CASSDPDRDGDTIYF. The CDR3 region has the DNA TGTGCCAGCAGTGACCCCGACAGGGACGGAGACACCATATATTTT.

The chain links TRBV27 to TRBJ2-3; 7 bases fit TRBD2. The CDR3 is 14 residues long. Trimming cost V 5 bases and J 4 bases; bases outside gene matches: 6. Germline V gene data show CDR1 as MNHEY and CDR2 as SMNVEV (reference sequence). This CDR3 is CASSLQRGSDTQYF. The CDR3 nucleotides read TGTGCCAGCAGTCTCCAGCGGGGATCAGATACGCAGTATTTT.

V usage is TRBV6-6 and J usage is TRBJ1-2, with TRBD1 matching over 7 bases. The CDR3 has 13 residues. Germline assignment: CDR1 MNHNY and CDR2 SVGAGI (reference sequence). V dropped 7 bases and J dropped 3; count of bases not matched to a gene: 5. The CDR3 loop is CASTRGDDYGYTF. The CDR3 region has the DNA TGTGCCAGCACCAGGGGGGATGACTATGGCTACACCTTC.

The gene calls are TRBV27 and TRBJ2-5; a possible D gene is TRBD2 (5 bases). Trimming removed 6 bases at V and 5 bases at J, with 22 bases between. This CDR3 spans 16 amino acids. Germline V gives CDR1 MNHEY, CDR2 SMNVEV (reference sequence). CDR3 sequence (DNA): TGTGCCAGCAGCTCTTTCAATCGAGGGCTGGCGGAGACCCAGTACTTC. Encoded protein: CASSSFNRGLAETQYF.

The V call is TRBV19, the J call TRBJ1-2; unclear D gene. The CDR3 is 12 amino acids. V was cut by 5 bases and J by 5 bases, with 9 bases left in between. Germline lookup yields CDR1 LNHDA and CDR2 SQIVND (reference sequence). Written as DNA, the CDR3 is TGTGCCAGTAGTCCTGACTATTATGGCTACACCTTC. It translates to CASSPDYYGYTF.

The chain uses TRBV10-2 and TRBJ1-3, with a possible D match to TRBD1 (5 bases). V shed 4 bases and J shed 3 bases, with 10 bases lying between them. There are 14 residues in the CDR3. Germline V CDR1 and CDR2: WSHSY, SAAADI. The CDR3 loop is CASSAQGSGNTIYF. The CDR3 region has the DNA TGCGCCAGCAGTGCGCAGGGAAGTGGAAACACCATATATTTT.

V usage is TRBV7-9 and J usage is TRBJ2-3; the D is unclear. The V gene lost 8 bases and the J gene lost 3 bases, with 6 bases spanning the gap. Germline V CDR1 and CDR2: SEHNR, FQNEAQ (reference sequence). The CDR3 contains 11 residues. CDR3 residues: CASLRTDTQYF. CDR3 sequence (DNA): TGTGCCAGCCTCCGTACAGATACGCAGTATTTT.

The sample holds a few counts of this clone. The chain combines TRBV6-5 with TRBJ1-3; the match to TRBD1 covers 9 bases. Germline CDR1 reads MNHEY; CDR2 reads SVGAGI. This CDR3 has 15 amino acids. Trimming took 10 bases from V and 5 from J; bases not matched to a gene: 12. DNA for the CDR3: TGTGCCACCGGGAGACCGGGACAGGGAAGAAACACCATATATTTT. This sequence encodes CATGRPGQGRNTIYF.

The chain has TRBV6-6 and TRBJ2-1; 9 bases match TRBD1. This CDR3 has 17 amino acids. The V and J ends lost 5 bases and 7 bases, in that order; junction bases with no gene match: 15. From germline, CDR1 is MNHNY and CDR2 SVGAGI (reference sequence). The CDR3 is CASSPYTPGQGRNEQFF. Here the CDR3 DNA reads TGTGCCAGCAGTCCTTACACCCCGGGACAGGGAAGGAATGAGCAGTTCTTC.

V and J are TRBV4-1 and TRBJ1-5; the match to TRBD1 covers 8 bases. Germline trimming cut 3 bases from V and 2 bases from J; bases unmatched to any gene: 3. CDR1 and CDR2 from the germline V gene are MGHRA and YSYEKL. This CDR3 has 15 amino acids. CDR3 coding DNA: TGCGCCAGCAGCCAGGACAGGGTAGGCAATCAGCCCCAGCATTTT. Translation gives CASSQDRVGNQPQHF.

The V and J genes are TRBV28 and TRBJ1-2; TRBD1 matches 9 bases. CDR3 length equals 16 residues. V trimming: 5 bases; J trimming: 4 bases; junction bases outside the gene matches: 11. The germline CDR1 and CDR2 sequences are MDHEN and SYDVKM. The CDR3 protein is CASSPVGTGPLYGYTF. The CDR3 coding sequence is TGTGCCAGCAGTCCCGTGGGGACAGGGCCCCTCTATGGCTACACCTTC.

The V and J genes are TRBV5-4 and TRBJ2-7, with 8 bases that match TRBD1. V was clipped by 4 bases and J by 1 base; unmatched bases: 7. The length of the CDR3 is 15 residues. Germline-derived CDR1 and CDR2 are SGHNT and YYREEE (reference sequence). CDR3 nucleotides: TGTGCCAGCAGCACCCGACAGGGGAATTCCTACGAGCAGTACTTC. Translation gives CASSTRQGNSYEQYF.

The chain has TRBV5-6 and TRBJ1-2, with 7 bases fitting TRBD1. CDR1 and CDR2 from the germline V gene are SGHDT and YYEEEE. The CDR3 spans 15 residues. J lost 4 bases, V lost 2 bases, and 8 bases had no gene match. The CDR3 spells CASSFGGGPLYGYTF. The CDR3 DNA reads as TGTGCCAGCAGCTTTGGAGGGGGCCCCCTCTATGGCTACACCTTC.

V is TRBV28 and J is TRBJ1-1; 7 bases line up with TRBD1. CDR1 and CDR2 from the germline V gene are MDHEN and SYDVKM. The V segment lost 2 bases and the J segment 1 base; nucleotides outside the gene matches: 4. There are 15 residues in the CDR3. For the CDR3, the DNA is TGTGCCAGCAGTTTAAGCAGACAGGGGAACACTGAAGCTTTCTTT. This translates into CASSLSRQGNTEAFF.